The present T cell receptor (beta chain) was sequenced within a study of shared clonotypes between healthy human individuals. Whole-study findings and limits: Compared with clonotypes that all four donors shared, non-shared clonotypes had lower generation probabilities. Enrolling few donors narrowed the genetic and exposure-history diversity that was represented. Rarefaction gave evidence that sorted-subset sequencing remained incomplete despite large depth.

As regards this clone: Its specificity is unknown.

Investigators spread the genomic DNA of each subset evenly over several immunoSEQ plates. Clones were read by immunoSEQ multiplex PCR, and TCRdb kept only the in-frame ones, dropping some. The sample consists of hundreds of thousands of clones, 60% to 75% of them appearing once. The receptor was isolated from a woman under 40 in good health. Sequenced input: memory CD4+ T cells sorted from blood. Subset: CD45RA-negative fraction.

DNA of the CDR3: TGTGCCAGCAGTTATGGACAGTCTAATGAAAAACTGTTTTTT. The encoded protein is CASSYGQSNEKLFF. The chain recombines TRBV2 with TRBJ1-4, with D maybe TRBD1 (6 bases). CDR3 length: 14 residues. Trimming took 5 bases from V and 3 from J, leaving 10 bases between them. Germline V gives CDR1 SNHLY, CDR2 FYNNEI.